The sequence of this TCR beta chain was determined in a study of glioma-infiltrating T cells after dendritic cell vaccination. Here immunoSEQ multiplex PCR was the method, and the copy in TCRdb shows in-frame clones only, minus some. The table lists about 90,000 clones, roughly 80% of them singletons, with roughly 6.8% in the top ten. As to time point: after dendritic cell vaccination, including at tumor progression/relapse. All glioblastoma patients lacked an isocitrate dehydrogenase mutation. Specimen: blood, collected after dendritic cell vaccination. The receptor's source is a human donor with glioblastoma.

CDR3 DNA sequence: TGTGCCAGCAGCTTAATTGGGGGGGGTTCAGATACGCAGTATTTT. This sequence encodes CASSLIGGGSDTQYF. J is TRBJ2-3 and V is TRBV7-3; 7 positions match TRBD2. The germline CDR1 and CDR2 sequences are SGHTA and FQGTGA. The CDR3 consists of 15 residues. Trimming at V came to 1 base and at J to 4 bases, leaving 5 bases not matched to a gene.